This TCR beta chain was found in a study of T cell responses to AZD1222 COVID-19 vaccine. Details on this clone: Antigen: not known.

The repertoire was sequenced with immunoSEQ multiplex PCR; TCRdb's copy has only in-frame clones and lacks some. The table includes 110,000 to 150,000 clones, just over 90% detected once. Overall study results and limits: Baseline seropositivity characterized only a handful of AZD1222 recipients. A rise in Spike-specific TCR breadth and depth followed two AZD1222 doses. Repertoire collection took place solely once the T cell response had peaked. Donors were largely white British and mainly female; clonal diversity was possibly underestimated.

Trimming removed 1 base at V and 3 bases at J, with 15 bases between. This CDR3 is built from 17 residues. CDR1 and CDR2 (germline): MGHRA, YSYEKL. This receptor was identified in an adult in good health. The rearrangement uses TRBV4-1 and TRBJ1-4, with D unresolved. The sequenced sample was peripheral blood, obtained on day 0 of AZD1222 vaccination. CDR3 protein: CASSQGRLSGPNEKLFF. The CDR3 nucleotides are TGCGCCAGCAGCCAAGGAAGACTATCCGGGCCTAATGAAAAACTGTTTTTT.